A single sample is the source of the 17 T cell receptor beta chains below, sequenced in a study of cytotoxic CD8 clonotypes in ibrutinib-treated CLL. The table came from immunoSEQ multiplex PCR; TCRdb's copy has only in-frame clones and leaves some out. In the table there are around 70,000 clones, 90% of which are singletons. Sequencing used PBMCs, obtained after 12 months of ibrutinib treatment. The receptors were sampled from a human donor with chronic lymphocytic leukemia.

This clone was observed once. V usage is TRBV28 and J usage is TRBJ2-3, with D possibly TRBD1 on 6 matching bases. Germline lookup yields CDR1 MDHEN and CDR2 SYDVKM. The CDR3 length is 14 residues. Trimming shortened V by 2 bases and J by 3 bases, and 9 bases separated the two germline ends. The chain's CDR3 is CASSLGTTTDTQYF. CDR3 nucleotide sequence: TGTGCCAGCAGTTTAGGGACAACAACAGATACGCAGTATTTT.

The chain has TRBV30 and TRBJ1-2, with D tentatively TRBD1 (6 bases). This CDR3 spans 12 amino acids. Germline CDR1 reads GTSNPN; CDR2 reads SVGIG (reference sequence). The V and J ends lost 8 bases and 5 bases respectively, with 15 bases between them. The CDR3 reads CARDIRGYGYTF. The CDR3 region has the DNA TGTGCCCGGGACATCCGGGGGTATGGCTACACCTTC.

This clone was seen a single time. The chain employs TRBV5-1 and TRBJ2-1; 8 nucleotides line up with TRBD2. This CDR3 region has 16 residues. Germline loops: CDR1 SGHRS, CDR2 YFSETQ. V gave up 0 bases and J gave up 9 bases; unmatched junction bases: 11. DNA for the CDR3: TGCGCCAGCAGCTTGGTCATCCGGGAGGGCCCATCTGAGCAGTTCTTC. It yields the protein CASSLVIREGPSEQFF. The complete variable domain, with remaining parts taken from reference TRBV5-1 and TRBJ2-1, reads KAGVTQTPRYLIKTRGQQVTLSCSPISGHRSVSWYQQTPGQGLQFLFEYFSETQRNKGNFPGRFSGRQFSNSRSEMNVSTLELGDSALYLCASSLVIREGPSEQFFGPGTRLTVL.

The chain uses TRBV5-1 and TRBJ1-1; D unresolved. Trimming took off 2 bases at V and 10 bases at J, with 15 bases between the two ends. Germline CDR1 SGHRS, CDR2 YFSETQ. The CDR3 extends over 13 amino acids. The CDR3 region is CASSLVPAIGAFF. Written as DNA, the CDR3 is TGCGCCAGCAGCTTAGTCCCAGCCATTGGAGCTTTCTTT.

This chain links TRBV7-3 with TRBJ2-3; D not resolved. Germline V CDR1 and CDR2: SGHTA, FQGTGA. The V end was cut by 2 bases, the J end by 2 bases, with 11 bases between. The CDR3 covers 15 residues. The CDR3: CASSLQALDTDTQYF. In DNA form, the CDR3 reads TGTGCCAGCAGCTTACAGGCGCTTGACACAGATACGCAGTATTTT.

The J gene is TRBJ1-3, the V gene TRBV6-1, with 7 nucleotides matching TRBD1. The CDR3 has 18 amino acids. Germline CDR1 is MNHNS and CDR2 is SASEGT. V was clipped by 1 base and J by 3 bases; unmatched bases: 12. CDR3 amino acids: CASSEGAGQAELGNTIYF. In DNA, the CDR3 is TGTGCCAGCAGTGAAGGGGCCGGACAGGCGGAACTTGGAAACACCATATATTTT.

Here the CDR3 reads CASGGRGAMNTEAFF. DNA for the CDR3: TGTGCCAGCGGAGGACGGGGGGCCATGAACACTGAAGCTTTCTTT. The chain uses TRBV28 and TRBJ1-1, with D perhaps TRBD1 (6 bases). Germline loops: CDR1 MDHEN, CDR2 SYDVKM. The CDR3 totals 15 residues. Between the trimmed V and J ends, which lost 8 bases and 0 bases, there was a span of 16 bases.

The chain combines TRBV30 with TRBJ1-3; 9 nucleotides agree with TRBD1. V was clipped by 3 bases and J by 4 bases; unmatched bases: 7. CDR1 GTSNPN and CDR2 SVGIG come from the germline V gene (reference sequence). The CDR3 sequence is 15 residues long. This chain's CDR3 is CAWRGDRVSGNTIYF. CDR3 bases: TGTGCCTGGAGGGGGGACAGGGTTTCGGGAAACACCATATATTTT.

The chain is built from TRBV5-1 and TRBJ2-3; 12 positions match TRBD2. Looked up from germline, CDR1 is SGHRS and CDR2 is YFSETQ. V shed 1 base, J shed 4 bases, and the junction held 4 bases outside the gene matches. The CDR3 runs to 16 residues. CDR3 sequence: CASSLLLAGGPDTQYF. CDR3 in DNA: TGCGCCAGCAGCTTGCTTCTAGCGGGAGGGCCAGATACGCAGTATTTT.

Only a few counts were recorded for this clone. The chain uses TRBV19 and TRBJ2-7; 7 bases are a match to TRBD1. The trim removed 7 bases at V and 7 bases at J, leaving 13 bases unmatched. The germline V gene encodes CDR1 LNHDA and CDR2 SQIVND (reference sequence). The CDR3 covers 14 residues. The CDR3 protein is CASTPPGDSREQYF. CDR3 nucleotides: TGTGCCAGTACCCCACCCGGGGACAGTCGGGAGCAGTACTTC.

The rearrangement uses TRBV9 and TRBJ2-7; weak D call: TRBD2 (6 bases). Germline V gene lookup returns CDR1 SGDLS and CDR2 YYNGEE. With 4 bases removed from V and 3 bases from J, the gap between germline ends came to 17 bases. The CDR3 runs 15 residues. CDR3 in amino acids: CASSPGAGLLYEQYF. The CDR3 bases are TGTGCCAGCAGCCCCGGGGCGGGACTCCTCTACGAGCAGTACTTC.

This clone was observed a handful of times. Different DNA sequences within this sample yield the same CDR3. The chain uses TRBV20-1 and TRBJ2-7; D is ambiguous. Germline loops: CDR1 DFQATT, CDR2 SNEGSKA (reference sequence). The CDR3 loop spans 10 amino acids. V gave up 6 bases and J gave up 0 bases, with 3 bases separating them. CDR3 sequence: CSAGSYEQYF. The CDR3 bases are TGCAGTGCCGGCTCCTACGAGCAGTACTTC.

The rearrangement links TRBV6-5 to TRBJ2-3; 9 positions agree with TRBD2. The CDR3 sequence is 16 residues long. Germline loops: CDR1 MNHEY, CDR2 SVGAGI. The junction had 5 bases not matched to a gene; V was cut back by 3 bases and J by 1 base. The CDR3 sequence is CASSYLREGGTDTQYF. As DNA, the CDR3 is TGTGCCAGCAGTTATTTGCGGGAGGGCGGCACAGATACGCAGTATTTT.

The V call is TRBV10-3, the J call TRBJ2-7; 12 positions agree with TRBD2. The germline V gene has CDR1 ENHRY and CDR2 SYGVKD. The CDR3 spans 16 residues. After removal of 0 bases from V and 3 bases from J, the junction contained 3 bases not matched to a gene. The CDR3 is CAISESGLAGSYEQYF. As DNA, the CDR3 is TGTGCCATCAGTGAGTCTGGACTAGCGGGAAGCTACGAGCAGTACTTC.

The chain combines TRBV28 with TRBJ2-7; D gene unclear. There are 14 residues in the CDR3. Trimming cost V 7 bases and J 2 bases, with 15 bases left between them. The germline CDR1 and CDR2 sequences are MDHEN and SYDVKM. Here the CDR3 reads CASNVAAAPYEQYF. In DNA form, the CDR3 reads TGTGCCAGCAACGTTGCGGCAGCCCCCTACGAGCAGTACTTC.

The V and J genes are TRBV7-9 and TRBJ2-3, with unresolved D. The germline V gene has CDR1 SEHNR and CDR2 FQNEAQ (reference sequence). Trimming cost V 7 bases and J 5 bases, with 10 bases left between them. CDR3 size: 12 residues. The CDR3 bases are TGTGCCAGCAACTCCCATTTAGATACGCAGTATTTT. Protein: CASNSHLDTQYF.

The chain employs TRBV5-6 and TRBJ1-5; D is unresolved. CDR1 and CDR2 (germline): SGHDT, YYEEEE. This CDR3 is built from 13 residues. The V end was cut by 4 bases, the J end by 0 bases, with 5 bases between. The CDR3 here is CASSRYSNQPQHF. The DNA for the CDR3 is TGTGCCAGCAGCCGATATAGCAATCAGCCCCAGCATTTT.